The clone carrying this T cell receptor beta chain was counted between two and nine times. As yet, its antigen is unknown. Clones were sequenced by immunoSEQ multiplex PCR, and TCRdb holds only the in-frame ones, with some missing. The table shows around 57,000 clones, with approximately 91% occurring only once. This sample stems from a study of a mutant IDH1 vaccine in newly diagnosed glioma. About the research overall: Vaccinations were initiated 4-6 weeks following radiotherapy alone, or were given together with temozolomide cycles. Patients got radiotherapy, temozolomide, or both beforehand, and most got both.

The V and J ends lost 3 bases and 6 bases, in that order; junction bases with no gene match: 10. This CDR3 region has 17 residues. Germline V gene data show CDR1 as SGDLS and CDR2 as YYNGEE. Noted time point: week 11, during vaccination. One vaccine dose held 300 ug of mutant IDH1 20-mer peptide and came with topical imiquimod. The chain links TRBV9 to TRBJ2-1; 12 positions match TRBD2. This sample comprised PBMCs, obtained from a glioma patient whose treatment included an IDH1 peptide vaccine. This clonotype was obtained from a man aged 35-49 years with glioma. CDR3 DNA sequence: TGTGCCAGCAGCGCTAGACTAGCGGGAGAGAGGAGCAATGAGCAGTTCTTC. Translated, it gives CASSARLAGERSNEQFF.